This T cell receptor beta chain was recovered during a study of blood T cells in healthy people across ages. A sample-barcoded 5' primer and a J-beta primer mix were used in a second PCR of roughly 7 to 12 cycles. In TCRdb, the 5' RACE reads were re-called with MiXCR into one record per CDR3 protein. This table holds over 1,500,000 distinct CDR3 sequences, more than 35% found once. The study isolated at least 6.5 million PBMCs from each sample. The extraction recovered at least 6 micrograms of total RNA per sample. This CDR3 contains 15 residues. Germline assignment: CDR1 MDHEN and CDR2 SYDVKM. The ends were cut back, 4 bases at V and 2 bases at J, with 15 bases in the middle. General study points: Unknown donor CMV status possibly confounded expanded clonotype changes. The lack of PBMC sorting stopped any conclusive naive versus antigen-experienced comparison.

In its sample, this clonotype was seen a few times. Its cognate antigen is unknown. The clonotype was recovered from a human donor in good health. Sequencing was performed on blood. The rearrangement uses TRBV28 and TRBJ2-7; D is uncertain. The CDR3: CASSSPSPPAYEQYF. The CDR3 DNA is TGTGCCAGCAGTTCGCCTTCACCACCGGCCTACGAGCAGTACTTC.